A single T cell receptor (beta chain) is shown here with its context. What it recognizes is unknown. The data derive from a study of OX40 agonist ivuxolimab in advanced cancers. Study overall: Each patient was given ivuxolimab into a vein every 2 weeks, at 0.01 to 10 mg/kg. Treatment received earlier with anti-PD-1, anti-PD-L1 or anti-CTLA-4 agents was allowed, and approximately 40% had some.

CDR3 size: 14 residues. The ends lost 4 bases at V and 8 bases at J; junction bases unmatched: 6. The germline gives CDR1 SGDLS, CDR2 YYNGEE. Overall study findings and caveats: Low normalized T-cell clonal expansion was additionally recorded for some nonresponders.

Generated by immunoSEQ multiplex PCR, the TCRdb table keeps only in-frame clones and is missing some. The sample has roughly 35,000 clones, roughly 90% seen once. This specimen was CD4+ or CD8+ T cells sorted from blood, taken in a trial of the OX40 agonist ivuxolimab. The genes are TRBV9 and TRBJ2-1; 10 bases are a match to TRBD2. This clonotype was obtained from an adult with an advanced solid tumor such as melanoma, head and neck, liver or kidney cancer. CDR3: CASSFSGRSDEQFF. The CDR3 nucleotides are TGTGCCAGCAGCTTTAGCGGGAGGTCCGATGAGCAGTTCTTC.